This TCR beta chain appears in the sequencing data of a study of blood T cells in healthy people across ages. V was shortened by 5 bases and J by 4 bases, with 12 bases between the two germline ends. CDR1 and CDR2 (germline): DFQATT, SNEGSKA (reference sequence). The length of the CDR3 is 13 residues. The people who gave samples were healthy Caucasians from Russia, aged 6 to 90. The authors isolated at least 6 million PBMCs per sample. It was with a sample-barcoded 5' primer and a J-beta primer mix that a second PCR of roughly 7 to 12 cycles was run. TCRdb reprocessed the 5' RACE reads via MiXCR and lists one record per CDR3 protein. The data show some 1.5 million distinct CDR3 sequences, 28% seen once.

This TCR was recovered from a woman aged 30 to 39 in good health. Sequencing input: blood. The chain couples TRBV20-1 to TRBJ1-3; D is unresolved. CDR3 bases: TGCAGTGCTGCGGAGGGCTGGGGAAACACCATATATTTT. Translated, it gives CSAAEGWGNTIYF.